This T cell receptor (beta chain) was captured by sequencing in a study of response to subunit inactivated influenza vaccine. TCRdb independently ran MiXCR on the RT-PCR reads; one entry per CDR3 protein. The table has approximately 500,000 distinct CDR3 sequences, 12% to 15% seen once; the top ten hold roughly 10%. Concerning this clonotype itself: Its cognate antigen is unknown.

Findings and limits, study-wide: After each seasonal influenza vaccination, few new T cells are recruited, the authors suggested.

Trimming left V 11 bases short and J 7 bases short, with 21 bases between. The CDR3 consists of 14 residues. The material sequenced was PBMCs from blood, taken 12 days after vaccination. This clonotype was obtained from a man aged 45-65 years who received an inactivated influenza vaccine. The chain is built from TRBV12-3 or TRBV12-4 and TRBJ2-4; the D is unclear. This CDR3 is CASTPDPTWNIQYF. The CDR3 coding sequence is TGTGCCTCAACCCCGGACCCAACCTGGAACATTCAGTACTTC.